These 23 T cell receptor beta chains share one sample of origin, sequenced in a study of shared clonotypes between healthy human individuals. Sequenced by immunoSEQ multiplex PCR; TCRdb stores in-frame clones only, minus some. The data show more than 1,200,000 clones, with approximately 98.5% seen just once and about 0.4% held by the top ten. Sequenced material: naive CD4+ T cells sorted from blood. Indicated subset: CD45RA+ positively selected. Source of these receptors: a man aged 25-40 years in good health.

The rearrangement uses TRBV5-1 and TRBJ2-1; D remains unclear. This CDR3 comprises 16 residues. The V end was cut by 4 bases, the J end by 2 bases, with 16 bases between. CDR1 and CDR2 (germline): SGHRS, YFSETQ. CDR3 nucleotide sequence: TGCGCCAGCAGCCACGCGGAGTTGGGCCCCTACAATGAGCAGTTCTTC. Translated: CASSHAELGPYNEQFF.

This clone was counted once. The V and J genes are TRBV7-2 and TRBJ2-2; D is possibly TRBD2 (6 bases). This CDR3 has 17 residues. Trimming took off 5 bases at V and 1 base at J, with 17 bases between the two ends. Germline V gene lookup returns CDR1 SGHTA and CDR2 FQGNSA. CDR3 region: CASSPRPGRGNTGELFF. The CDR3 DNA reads TGTGCCAGCAGCCCACGCCCTGGGCGGGGGAACACCGGGGAGCTGTTTTTT.

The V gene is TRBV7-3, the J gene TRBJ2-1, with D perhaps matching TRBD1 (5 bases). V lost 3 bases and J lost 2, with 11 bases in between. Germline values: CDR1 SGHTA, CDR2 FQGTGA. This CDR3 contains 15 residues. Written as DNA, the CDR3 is TGTGCCAGCAGCTTTGCCACAGGAACCTACAATGAGCAGTTCTTC. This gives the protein CASSFATGTYNEQFF.

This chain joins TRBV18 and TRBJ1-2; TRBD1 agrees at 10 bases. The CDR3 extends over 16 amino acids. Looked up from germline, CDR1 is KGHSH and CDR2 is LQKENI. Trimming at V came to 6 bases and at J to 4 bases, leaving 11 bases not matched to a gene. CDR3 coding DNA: TGTGCCAGCTCGCAATCGACAGGGGGCATTAGCTATGGCTACACCTTC. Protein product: CASSQSTGGISYGYTF.

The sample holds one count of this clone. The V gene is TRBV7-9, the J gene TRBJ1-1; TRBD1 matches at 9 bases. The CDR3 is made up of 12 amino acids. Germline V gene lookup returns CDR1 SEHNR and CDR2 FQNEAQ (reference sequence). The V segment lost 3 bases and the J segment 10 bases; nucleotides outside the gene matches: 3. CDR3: CASSLEQGAAFF. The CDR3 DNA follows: TGTGCCAGCAGCTTGGAACAGGGGGCAGCTTTCTTT.

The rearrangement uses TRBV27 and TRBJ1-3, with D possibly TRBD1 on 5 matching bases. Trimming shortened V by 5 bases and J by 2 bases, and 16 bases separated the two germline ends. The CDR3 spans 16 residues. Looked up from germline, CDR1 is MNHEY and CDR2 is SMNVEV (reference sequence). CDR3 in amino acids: CASSPLPGPTGNTIYF. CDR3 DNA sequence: TGTGCCAGCAGTCCGCTACCGGGACCTACTGGAAACACCATATATTTT.

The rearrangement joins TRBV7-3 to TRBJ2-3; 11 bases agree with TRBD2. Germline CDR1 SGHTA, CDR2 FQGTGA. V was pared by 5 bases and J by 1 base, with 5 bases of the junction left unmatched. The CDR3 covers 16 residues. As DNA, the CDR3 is TGTGCCAGCAGCAGAGTAGCGGGAGGGCGCACAGATACGCAGTATTTT. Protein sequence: CASSRVAGGRTDTQYF.

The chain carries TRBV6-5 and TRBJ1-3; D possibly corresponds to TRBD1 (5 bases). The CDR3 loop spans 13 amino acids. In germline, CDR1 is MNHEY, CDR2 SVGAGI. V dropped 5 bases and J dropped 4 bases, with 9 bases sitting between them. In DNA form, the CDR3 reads TGTGCCAGCAGTCGGGACCTAGGAAACACCATATATTTT. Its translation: CASSRDLGNTIYF.

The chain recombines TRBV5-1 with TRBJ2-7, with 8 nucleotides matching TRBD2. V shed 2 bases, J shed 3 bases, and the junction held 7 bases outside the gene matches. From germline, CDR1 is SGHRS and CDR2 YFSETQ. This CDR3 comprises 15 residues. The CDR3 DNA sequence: TGCGCCAGCAGCTTTGGTAGCGGGGAGTACTACGAGCAGTACTTC. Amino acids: CASSFGSGEYYEQYF.

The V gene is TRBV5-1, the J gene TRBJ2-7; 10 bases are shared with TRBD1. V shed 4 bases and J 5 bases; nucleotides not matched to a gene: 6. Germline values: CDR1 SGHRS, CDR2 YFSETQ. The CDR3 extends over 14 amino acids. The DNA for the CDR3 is TGCGCCAGCAGCCTCCGGGACAGGGGCAACGAGCAGTACTTC. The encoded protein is CASSLRDRGNEQYF. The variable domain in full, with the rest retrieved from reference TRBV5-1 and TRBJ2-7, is KAGVTQTPRYLIKTRGQQVTLSCSPISGHRSVSWYQQTPGQGLQFLFEYFSETQRNKGNFPGRFSGRQFSNSRSEMNVSTLELGDSALYLCASSLRDRGNEQYFGPGTRLTVT.

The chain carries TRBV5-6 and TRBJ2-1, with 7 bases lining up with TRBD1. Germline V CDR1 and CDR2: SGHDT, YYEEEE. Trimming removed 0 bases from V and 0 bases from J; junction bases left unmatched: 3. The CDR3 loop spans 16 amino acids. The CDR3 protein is CASSLATGSSYNEQFF. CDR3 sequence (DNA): TGTGCCAGCAGCTTGGCGACAGGGAGCTCCTACAATGAGCAGTTCTTC.

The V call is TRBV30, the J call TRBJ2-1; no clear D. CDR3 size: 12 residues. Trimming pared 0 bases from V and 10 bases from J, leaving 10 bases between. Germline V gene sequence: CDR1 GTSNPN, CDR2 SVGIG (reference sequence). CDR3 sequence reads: CAWSVLASEQFF. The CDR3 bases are TGTGCCTGGAGTGTACTCGCGTCGGAGCAGTTCTTC.

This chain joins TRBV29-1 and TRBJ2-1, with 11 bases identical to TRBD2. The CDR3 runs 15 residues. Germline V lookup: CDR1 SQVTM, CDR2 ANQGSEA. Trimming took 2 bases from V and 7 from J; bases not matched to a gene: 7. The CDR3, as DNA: TGCAGCGTTGAACCCCCTACTAGCGGGAGAAATGAGCAGTTCTTC. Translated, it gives CSVEPPTSGRNEQFF.

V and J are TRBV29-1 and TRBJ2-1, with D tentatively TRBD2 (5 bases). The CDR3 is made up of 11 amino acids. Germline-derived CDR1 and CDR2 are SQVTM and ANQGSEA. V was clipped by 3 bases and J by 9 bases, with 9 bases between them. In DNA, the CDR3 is TGCAGCGTTGACCGGCTAGCTGAGCAGTTCTTC. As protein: CSVDRLAEQFF.

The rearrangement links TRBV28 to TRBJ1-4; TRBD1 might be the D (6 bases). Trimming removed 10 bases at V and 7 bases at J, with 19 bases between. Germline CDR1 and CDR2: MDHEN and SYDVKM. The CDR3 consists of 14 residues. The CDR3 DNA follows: TGTGCCACCTCACGGGGGGCGGTGACTGAAAAACTGTTTTTT. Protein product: CATSRGAVTEKLFF.

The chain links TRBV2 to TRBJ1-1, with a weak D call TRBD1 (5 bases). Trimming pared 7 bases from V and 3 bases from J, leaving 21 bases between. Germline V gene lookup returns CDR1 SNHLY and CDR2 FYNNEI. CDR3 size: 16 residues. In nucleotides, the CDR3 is TGTGCCAGCATTCCGGATGGGGGTAGTGTTTACACTGAAGCTTTCTTT. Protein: CASIPDGGSVYTEAFF.

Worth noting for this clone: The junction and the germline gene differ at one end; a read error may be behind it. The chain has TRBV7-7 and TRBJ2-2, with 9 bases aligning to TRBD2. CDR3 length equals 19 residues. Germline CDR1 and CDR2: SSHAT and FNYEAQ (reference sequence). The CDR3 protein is CASSLDWREGLVEGGELFF. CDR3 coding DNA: TGTGCTAGCAGCTTAGATTGGCGGGAGGGCCTGGTTGAGGGCGGGGAGCTGTTTTTT.

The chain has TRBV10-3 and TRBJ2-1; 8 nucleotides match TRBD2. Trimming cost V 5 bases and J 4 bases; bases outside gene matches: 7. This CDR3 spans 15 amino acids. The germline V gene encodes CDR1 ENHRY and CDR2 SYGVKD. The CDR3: CAISRKLAAYNEQFF. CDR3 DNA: TGTGCCATCAGTCGGAAACTAGCGGCATACAATGAGCAGTTCTTC.

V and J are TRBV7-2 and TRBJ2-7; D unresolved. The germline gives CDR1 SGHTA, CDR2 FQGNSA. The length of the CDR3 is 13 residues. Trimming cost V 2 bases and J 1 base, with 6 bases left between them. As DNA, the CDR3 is TGTGCCAGCAGCTTAACAGATTCCTACGAGCAGTACTTC. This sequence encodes CASSLTDSYEQYF.

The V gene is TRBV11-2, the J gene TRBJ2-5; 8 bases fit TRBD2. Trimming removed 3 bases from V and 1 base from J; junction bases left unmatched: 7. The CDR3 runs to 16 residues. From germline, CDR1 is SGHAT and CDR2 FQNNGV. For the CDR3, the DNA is TGTGCCAGCAGCTTTCGGGCTAGCGGGCTCCAAGAGACCCAGTACTTC. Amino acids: CASSFRASGLQETQYF.

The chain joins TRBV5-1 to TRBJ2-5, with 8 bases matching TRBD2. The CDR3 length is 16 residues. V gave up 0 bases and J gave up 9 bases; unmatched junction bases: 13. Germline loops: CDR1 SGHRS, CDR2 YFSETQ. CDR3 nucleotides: TGCGCCAGCAGCTTGGAAGCTAGCGGGCGGGTTCGGTCCCAGTACTTC. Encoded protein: CASSLEASGRVRSQYF. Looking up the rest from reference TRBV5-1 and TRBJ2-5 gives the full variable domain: KAGVTQTPRYLIKTRGQQVTLSCSPISGHRSVSWYQQTPGQGLQFLFEYFSETQRNKGNFPGRFSGRQFSNSRSEMNVSTLELGDSALYLCASSLEASGRVRSQYFGPGTRLLVL.

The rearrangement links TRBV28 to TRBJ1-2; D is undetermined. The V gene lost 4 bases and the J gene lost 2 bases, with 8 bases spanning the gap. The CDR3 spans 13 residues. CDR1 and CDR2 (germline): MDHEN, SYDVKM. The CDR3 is CASSSSGNYGYTF. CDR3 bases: TGTGCCAGCAGTTCATCCGGGAACTATGGCTACACCTTC.

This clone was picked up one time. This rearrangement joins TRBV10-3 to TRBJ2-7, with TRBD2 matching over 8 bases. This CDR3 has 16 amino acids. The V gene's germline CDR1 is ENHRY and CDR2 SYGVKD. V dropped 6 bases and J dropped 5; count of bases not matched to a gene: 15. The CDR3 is CAISEKAGGLLHEQYF. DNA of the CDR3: TGTGCCATCAGCGAGAAGGCGGGGGGACTCTTGCACGAGCAGTACTTC.